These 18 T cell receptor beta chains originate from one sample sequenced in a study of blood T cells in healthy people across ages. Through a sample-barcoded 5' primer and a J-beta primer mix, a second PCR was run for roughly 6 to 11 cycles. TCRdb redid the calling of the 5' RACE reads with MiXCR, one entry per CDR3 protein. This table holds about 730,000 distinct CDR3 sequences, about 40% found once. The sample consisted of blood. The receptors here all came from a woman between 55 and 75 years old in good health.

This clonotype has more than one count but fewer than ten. CDR3 amino acids: CASSQVAGGNTEAFF. The CDR3 DNA follows: TGTGCCAGCAGCCAAGTGGCAGGGGGAAACACTGAAGCTTTCTTT. This sequence joins TRBV14 and TRBJ1-1; 7 bases match TRBD1. The CDR3 is made up of 15 amino acids. V was clipped by 1 base and J by 2 bases; unmatched bases: 4. Germline lookup yields CDR1 SGHDN and CDR2 FVKESK.

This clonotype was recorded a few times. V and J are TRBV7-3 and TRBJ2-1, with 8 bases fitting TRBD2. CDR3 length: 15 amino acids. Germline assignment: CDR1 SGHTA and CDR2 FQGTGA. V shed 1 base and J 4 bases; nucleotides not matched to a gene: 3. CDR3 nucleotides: TGTGCCAGCAGCTTAATGGCGGGAGGTTACAATGAGCAGTTCTTC. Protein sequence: CASSLMAGGYNEQFF. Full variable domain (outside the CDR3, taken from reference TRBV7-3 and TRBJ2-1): GAGVSQTPSNKVTEKGKYVELRCDPISGHTALYWYRQSLGQGPEFLIYFQGTGAADDSGLPNDRFFAVRPEGSVSTLKIQRTERGDSAVYLCASSLMAGGYNEQFFGPGTRLTVL.

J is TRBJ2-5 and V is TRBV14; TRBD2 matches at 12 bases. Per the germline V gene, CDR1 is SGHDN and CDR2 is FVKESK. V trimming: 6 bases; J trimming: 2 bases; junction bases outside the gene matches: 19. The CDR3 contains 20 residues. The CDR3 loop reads CASRPSPGLAGLGGQETQYF. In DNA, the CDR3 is TGTGCCAGCAGACCCAGCCCGGGACTAGCGGGTCTTGGGGGTCAAGAGACCCAGTACTTC.

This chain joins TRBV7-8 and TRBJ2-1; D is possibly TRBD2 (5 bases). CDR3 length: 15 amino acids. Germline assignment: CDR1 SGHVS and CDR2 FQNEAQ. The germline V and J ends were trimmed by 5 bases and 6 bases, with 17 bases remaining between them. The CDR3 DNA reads TGTGCCAGCAGCCCACCCCGGAGGTTGGGCAATGAGCAGTTCTTC. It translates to CASSPPRRLGNEQFF.

The CDR3 is CASTALAGSGGQFF. The CDR3 bases are TGTGCCAGCACCGCACTAGCGGGGTCCGGGGGGCAGTTCTTC. The chain links TRBV7-2 to TRBJ2-1; 10 bases are shared with TRBD2. CDR1 and CDR2 from the germline V gene are SGHTA and FQGNSA. V lost 7 bases to trimming and J lost 12 bases; unmatched junction nucleotides: 12. The CDR3 is 14 amino acids.

The CDR3 region is CASSQMTGTRSYEQYF. The CDR3 DNA reads as TGTGCCAGCAGCCAGATGACCGGGACTAGGAGTTACGAGCAGTACTTC. The genes are TRBV11-2 and TRBJ2-7, with TRBD2 matching 8 bases. The V segment lost 5 bases and the J segment 4 bases; nucleotides outside the gene matches: 13. The CDR3 is 16 amino acids. CDR1 and CDR2 (germline): SGHAT, FQNNGV.

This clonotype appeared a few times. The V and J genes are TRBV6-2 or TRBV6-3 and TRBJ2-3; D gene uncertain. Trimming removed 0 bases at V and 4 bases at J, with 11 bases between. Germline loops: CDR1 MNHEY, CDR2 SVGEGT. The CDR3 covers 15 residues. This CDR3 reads CASSYSSQLADTQYF. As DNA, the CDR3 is TGTGCCAGCAGTTACTCGAGCCAGTTAGCAGATACGCAGTATTTT.

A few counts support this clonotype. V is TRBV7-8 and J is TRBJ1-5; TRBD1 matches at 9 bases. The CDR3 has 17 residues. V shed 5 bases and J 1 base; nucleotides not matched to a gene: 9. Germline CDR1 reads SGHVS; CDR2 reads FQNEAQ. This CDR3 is CASSRHTQGASNQPQHF. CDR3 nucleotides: TGTGCCAGCAGCCGACATACACAGGGGGCGAGCAATCAGCCCCAGCATTTT. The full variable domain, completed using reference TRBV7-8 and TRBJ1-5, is GAGVSQSPRYKVAKRGQDVALRCDPISGHVSLFWYQQALGQGPEFLTYFQNEAQLDKSGLPSDRFFAERPEGSVSTLKIQRTQQEDSAVYLCASSRHTQGASNQPQHFGDGTRLSIL.

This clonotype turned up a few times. This CDR3 is CASSWDTYNEQFF. CDR3 coding DNA: TGTGCCAGCAGTTGGGACACCTACAATGAGCAGTTCTTC. The chain recombines TRBV6-2 or TRBV6-3 with TRBJ2-1, with D tentatively TRBD1 (6 bases). The V end lost 4 bases, the J end lost 2 bases, and 6 bases lay between the germline ends. CDR3 length: 13 amino acids. Germline V gene lookup returns CDR1 MNHEY and CDR2 SVGEGT.

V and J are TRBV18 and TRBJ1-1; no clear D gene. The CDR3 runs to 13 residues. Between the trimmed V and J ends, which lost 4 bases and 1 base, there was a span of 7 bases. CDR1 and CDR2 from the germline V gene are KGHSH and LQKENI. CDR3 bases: TGTGCCAGCTCACACGCCAAGAACACTGAAGCTTTCTTT. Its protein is CASSHAKNTEAFF. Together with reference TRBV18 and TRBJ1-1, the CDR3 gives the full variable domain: NAGVMQNPRHLVRRRGQEARLRCSPMKGHSHVYWYRQLPEEGLKFMVYLQKENIIDESGMPKERFSAEFPKEGPSILRIQQVVRGDSAAYFCASSHAKNTEAFFGQGTRLTVV.

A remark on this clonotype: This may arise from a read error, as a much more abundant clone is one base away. The CDR3 DNA follows: TGCAGCGTAAAAACAGAGAAAGAGACCCAGTACTTC. It codes for CSVKTEKETQYF. J is TRBJ2-5 and V is TRBV29-1; D is unresolved. Germline V lookup: CDR1 SQVTM, CDR2 ANQGSEA. The CDR3 loop spans 12 amino acids. V gave up 6 bases and J gave up 3 bases, with 11 bases separating them. The complete variable domain, with remaining parts taken from reference TRBV29-1 and TRBJ2-5, reads SAVISQKPSRDICQRGTSLTIQCQVDSQVTMMFWYRQQPGQSLTLIATANQGSEATYESGFVIDKFPISRPNLTFSTLTVSNMSPEDSSIYLCSVKTEKETQYFGPGTRLLVL.

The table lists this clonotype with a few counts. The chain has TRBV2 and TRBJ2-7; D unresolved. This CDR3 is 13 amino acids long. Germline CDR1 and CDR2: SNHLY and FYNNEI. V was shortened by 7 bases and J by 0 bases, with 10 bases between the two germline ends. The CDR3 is CASTQALSYEQYF. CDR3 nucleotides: TGTGCCAGCACCCAAGCGCTCTCCTACGAGCAGTACTTC.

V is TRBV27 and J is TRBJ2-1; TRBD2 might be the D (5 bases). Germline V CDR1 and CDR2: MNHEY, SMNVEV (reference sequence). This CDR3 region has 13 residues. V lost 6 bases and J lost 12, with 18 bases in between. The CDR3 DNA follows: TGTGCCAGCAGAACTAGTAATACAATGAGGCAGTTCTTC. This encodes CASRTSNTMRQFF.

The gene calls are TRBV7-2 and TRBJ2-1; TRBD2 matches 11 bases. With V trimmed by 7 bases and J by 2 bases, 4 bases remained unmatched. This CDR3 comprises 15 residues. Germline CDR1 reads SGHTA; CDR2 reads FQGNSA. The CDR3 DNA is TGTGCCAGCACCCTAGCGGGGGGAGCCTACAATGAGCAGTTCTTC. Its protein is CASTLAGGAYNEQFF.

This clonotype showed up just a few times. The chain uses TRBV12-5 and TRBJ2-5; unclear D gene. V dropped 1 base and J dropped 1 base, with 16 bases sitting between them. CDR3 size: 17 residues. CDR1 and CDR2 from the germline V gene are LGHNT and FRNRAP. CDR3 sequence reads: CASGLGSGNPGQETQYF. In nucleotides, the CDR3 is TGTGCTAGTGGTTTGGGTAGTGGTAACCCCGGCCAAGAGACCCAGTACTTC. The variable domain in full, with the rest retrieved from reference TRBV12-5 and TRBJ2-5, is DARVTQTPRHKVTEMGQEVTMRCQPILGHNTVFWYRQTMMQGLELLAYFRNRAPLDDSGMPKDRFSAEMPDATLATLKIQPSEPRDSAVYFCASGLGSGNPGQETQYFGPGTRLLVL.

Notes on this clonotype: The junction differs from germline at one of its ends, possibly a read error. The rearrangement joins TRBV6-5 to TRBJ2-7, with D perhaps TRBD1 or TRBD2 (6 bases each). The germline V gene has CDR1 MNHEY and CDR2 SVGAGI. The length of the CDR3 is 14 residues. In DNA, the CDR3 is TGTGCTAGCAGTTGGTCCAGGGGAGGCTACGAGCAGTACTTC. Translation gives CASSWSRGGYEQYF.

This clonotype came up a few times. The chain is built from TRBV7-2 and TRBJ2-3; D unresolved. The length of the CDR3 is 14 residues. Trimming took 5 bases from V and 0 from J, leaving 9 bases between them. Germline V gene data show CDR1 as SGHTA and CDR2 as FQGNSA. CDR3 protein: CASSPVDSTDTQYF. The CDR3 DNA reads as TGTGCCAGCAGCCCAGTAGACAGCACAGATACGCAGTATTTT.

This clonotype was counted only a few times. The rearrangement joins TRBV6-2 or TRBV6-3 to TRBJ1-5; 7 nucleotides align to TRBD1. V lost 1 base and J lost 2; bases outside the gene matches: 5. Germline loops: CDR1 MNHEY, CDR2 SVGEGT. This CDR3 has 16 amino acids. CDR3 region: CASSYLWTGRNQPQHF. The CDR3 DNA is TGTGCCAGCAGTTACTTATGGACAGGTCGCAATCAGCCCCAGCATTTT.